Only a few counts were recorded for the clone carrying this T cell receptor beta chain. CDR3 length: 16 residues. The V gene's germline CDR1 is SGHRS and CDR2 YFSETQ. V was clipped by 3 bases and J by 2 bases, with 14 bases between them. This record comes from a study of blood T cell repertoires in COVID-19. Study-wide background: Samples representing acute and convalescent COVID-19 were sourced from the United States, Italy and Spain.

The authors' processing: Reference gene primer amplification gave nucleated cell count estimates. The method was immunoSEQ multiplex PCR; TCRdb's version includes in-frame clones alone and lacks a portion of them. The DNA gave D and trimming, while V, J and clone size come from that table. Among more than 150,000 clones listed, about 90% were seen once. The sequence was obtained from a man aged 65-85 years with active or convalescent COVID-19. The sample consisted of peripheral blood. The chain combines TRBV5-1 with TRBJ2-2, with a possible D match to TRBD2 (5 bases). DNA of the CDR3: TGCGCCAGCAGCTGGGCCCCGGGAACCAACACCGGGGAGCTGTTTTTT. Translating it yields CASSWAPGTNTGELFF.